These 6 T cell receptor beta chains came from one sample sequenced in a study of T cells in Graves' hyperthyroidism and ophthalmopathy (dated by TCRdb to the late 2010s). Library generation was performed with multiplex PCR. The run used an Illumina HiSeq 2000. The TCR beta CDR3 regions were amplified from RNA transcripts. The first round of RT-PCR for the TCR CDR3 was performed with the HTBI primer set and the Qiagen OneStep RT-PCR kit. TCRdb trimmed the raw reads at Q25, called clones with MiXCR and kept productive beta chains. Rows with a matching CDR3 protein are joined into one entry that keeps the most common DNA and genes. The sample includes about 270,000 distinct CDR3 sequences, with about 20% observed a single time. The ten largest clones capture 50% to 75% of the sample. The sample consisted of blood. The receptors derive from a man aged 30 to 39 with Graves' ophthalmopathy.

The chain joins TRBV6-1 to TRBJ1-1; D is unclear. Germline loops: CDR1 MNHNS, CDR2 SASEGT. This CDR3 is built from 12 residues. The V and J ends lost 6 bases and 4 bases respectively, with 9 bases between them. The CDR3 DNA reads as TGTGCCAGCAGGAGGACGGGCACTGAAGCTTTCTTT. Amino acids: CASRRTGTEAFF.

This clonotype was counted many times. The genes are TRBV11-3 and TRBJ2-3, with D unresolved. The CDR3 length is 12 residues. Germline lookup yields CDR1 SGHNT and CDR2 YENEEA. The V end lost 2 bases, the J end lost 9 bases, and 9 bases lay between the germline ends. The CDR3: CASSLPERTQYF. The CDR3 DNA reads TGTGCCAGCAGCTTACCCGAGAGAACGCAGTATTTT.

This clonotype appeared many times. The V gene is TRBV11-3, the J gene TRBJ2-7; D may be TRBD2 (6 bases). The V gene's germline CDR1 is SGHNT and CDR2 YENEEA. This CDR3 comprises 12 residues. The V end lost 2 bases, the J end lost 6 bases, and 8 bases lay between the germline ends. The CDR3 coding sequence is TGTGCCAGCAGCTTAACGACTAGCGAGCAGTACTTC. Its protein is CASSLTTSEQYF.

CDR3 sequence: CASSSLPHPGTSVREQETQYF. As DNA, the CDR3 is TGTGCCAGCAGCTCTCTCCCCCATCCCGGGACTAGCGTCCGGGAGCAAGAGACCCAGTACTTC. The chain uses TRBV7-3 and TRBJ2-5, with 10 bases that match TRBD2. Germline V lookup: CDR1 SGHTA, CDR2 FQGTGA. The CDR3 runs to 21 residues. After removal of 4 bases from V and 2 bases from J, the junction contained 22 bases not matched to a gene.

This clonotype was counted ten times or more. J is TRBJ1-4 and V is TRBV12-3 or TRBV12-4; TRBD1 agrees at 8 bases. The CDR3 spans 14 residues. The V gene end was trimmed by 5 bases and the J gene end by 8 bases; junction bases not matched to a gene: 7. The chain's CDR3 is CASSVQGAGEKLFF. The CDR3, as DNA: TGTGCCAGCAGTGTCCAGGGGGCGGGGGAAAAACTGTTTTTT.

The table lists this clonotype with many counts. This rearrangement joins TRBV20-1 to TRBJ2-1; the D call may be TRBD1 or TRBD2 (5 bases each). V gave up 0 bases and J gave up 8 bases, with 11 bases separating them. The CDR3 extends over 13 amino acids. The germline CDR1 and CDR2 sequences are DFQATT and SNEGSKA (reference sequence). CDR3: CSARDGAFDEQFF. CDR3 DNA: TGCAGTGCTAGAGACGGGGCGTTCGATGAGCAGTTCTTC.